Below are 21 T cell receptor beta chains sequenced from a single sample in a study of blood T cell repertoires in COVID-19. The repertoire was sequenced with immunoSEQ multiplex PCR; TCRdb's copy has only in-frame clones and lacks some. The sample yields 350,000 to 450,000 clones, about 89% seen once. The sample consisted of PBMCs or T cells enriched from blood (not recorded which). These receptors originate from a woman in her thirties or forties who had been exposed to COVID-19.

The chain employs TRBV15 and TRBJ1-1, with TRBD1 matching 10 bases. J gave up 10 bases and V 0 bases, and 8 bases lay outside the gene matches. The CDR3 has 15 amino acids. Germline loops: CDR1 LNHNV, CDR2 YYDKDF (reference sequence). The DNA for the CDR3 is TGTGCCACCAGCAGAGATATAGGGACAGGGGCCGGAGCTTTCTTT. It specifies CATSRDIGTGAGAFF. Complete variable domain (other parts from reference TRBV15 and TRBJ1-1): DAMVIQNPRYQVTQFGKPVTLSCSQTLNHNVMYWYQQKSSQAPKLLFHYYDKDFNNEADTPDNFQSRRPNTSFCFLDIRSPGLGDTAMYLCATSRDIGTGAGAFFGQGTRLTVV.

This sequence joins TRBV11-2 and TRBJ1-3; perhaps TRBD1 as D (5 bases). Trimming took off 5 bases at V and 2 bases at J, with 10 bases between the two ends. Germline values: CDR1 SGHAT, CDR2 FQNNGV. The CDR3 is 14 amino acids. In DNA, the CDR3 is TGTGCCAGCAGCCGGGGGGACGCTGGAAACACCATATATTTT. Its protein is CASSRGDAGNTIYF. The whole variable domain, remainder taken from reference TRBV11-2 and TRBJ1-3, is EAGVAQSPRYKIIEKRQSVAFWCNPISGHATLYWYQQILGQGPKLLIQFQNNGVVDDSQLPKDRFSAERLKGVDSTLKIQPAKLEDSAVYLCASSRGDAGNTIYFGEGSWLTVV.

The CDR3 sequence: CASSFNRGGGYTF. Written as DNA, the CDR3 is TGTGCCAGCAGTTTCAACAGGGGTGGGGGCTACACCTTC. The V and J genes are TRBV27 and TRBJ1-2, with 7 positions matching TRBD1. Germline-derived CDR1 and CDR2 are MNHEY and SMNVEV (reference sequence). Trimming at V came to 3 bases and at J to 8 bases, leaving 6 bases not matched to a gene. CDR3 size: 13 residues.

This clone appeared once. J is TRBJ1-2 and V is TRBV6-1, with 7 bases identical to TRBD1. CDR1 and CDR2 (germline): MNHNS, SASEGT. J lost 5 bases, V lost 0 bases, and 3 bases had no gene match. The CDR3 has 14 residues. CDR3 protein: CASSEAFRGYGYTF. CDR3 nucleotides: TGTGCCAGCAGTGAAGCTTTCAGGGGGTATGGCTACACCTTC.

Here the CDR3 reads CASSYSRRWENTEAFF. DNA for the CDR3: TGTGCCAGCAGTTACTCGAGGAGGTGGGAGAACACTGAAGCTTTCTTT. J is TRBJ1-1 and V is TRBV6-5; D is unresolved. The V gene lost 0 bases and the J gene lost 1 base, with 12 bases spanning the gap. The germline CDR1 and CDR2 sequences are MNHEY and SVGAGI. The CDR3 is 16 amino acids.

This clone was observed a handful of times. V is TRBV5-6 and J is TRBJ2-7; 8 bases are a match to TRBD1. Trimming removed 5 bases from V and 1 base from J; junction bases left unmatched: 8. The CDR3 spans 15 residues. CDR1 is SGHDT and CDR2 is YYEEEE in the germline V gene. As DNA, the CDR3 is TGTGCCAGCAGATCCGCCGGGACAGGTTCCTACGAGCAGTACTTC. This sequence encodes CASRSAGTGSYEQYF.

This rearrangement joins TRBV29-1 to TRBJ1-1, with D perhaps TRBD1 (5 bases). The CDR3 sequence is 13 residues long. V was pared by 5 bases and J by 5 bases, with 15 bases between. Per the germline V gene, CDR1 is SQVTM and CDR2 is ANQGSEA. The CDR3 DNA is TGCAGCGTTTCACATGGGGGGGGGACTGAAGCTTTCTTT. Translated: CSVSHGGGTEAFF. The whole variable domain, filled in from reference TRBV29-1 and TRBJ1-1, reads SAVISQKPSRDICQRGTSLTIQCQVDSQVTMMFWYRQQPGQSLTLIATANQGSEATYESGFVIDKFPISRPNLTFSTLTVSNMSPEDSSIYLCSVSHGGGTEAFFGQGTRLTVV.

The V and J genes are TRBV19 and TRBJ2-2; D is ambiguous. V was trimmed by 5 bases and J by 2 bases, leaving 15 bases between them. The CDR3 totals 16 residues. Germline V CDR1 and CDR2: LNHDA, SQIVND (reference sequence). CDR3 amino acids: CASSSVSAKNTGELFF. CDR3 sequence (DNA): TGTGCCAGTAGTTCAGTGAGCGCGAAAAACACCGGGGAGCTGTTTTTT.

Here the CDR3 DNA reads TGTGCCAGTAGTAGGACAGGGAACTATGGCTACACCTTC. It codes for CASSRTGNYGYTF. The gene calls are TRBV19 and TRBJ1-2; 8 nucleotides line up with TRBD1. V was pared by 4 bases and J by 2 bases, with 0 bases of the junction left unmatched. Germline CDR1 and CDR2: LNHDA and SQIVND (reference sequence). The CDR3 contains 13 residues.

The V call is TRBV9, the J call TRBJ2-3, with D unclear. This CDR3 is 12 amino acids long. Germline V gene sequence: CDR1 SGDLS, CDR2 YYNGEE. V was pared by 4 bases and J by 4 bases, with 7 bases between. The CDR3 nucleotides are TGTGCCAGCAGCCCATCCCCAGATACGCAGTATTTT. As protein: CASSPSPDTQYF.

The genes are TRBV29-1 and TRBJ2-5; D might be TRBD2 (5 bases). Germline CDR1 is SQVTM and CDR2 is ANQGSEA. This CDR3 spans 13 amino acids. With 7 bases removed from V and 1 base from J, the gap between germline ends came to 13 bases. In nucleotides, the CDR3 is TGCAGCGCAGAGGGAACGGCCCAAGAGACCCAGTACTTC. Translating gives CSAEGTAQETQYF.

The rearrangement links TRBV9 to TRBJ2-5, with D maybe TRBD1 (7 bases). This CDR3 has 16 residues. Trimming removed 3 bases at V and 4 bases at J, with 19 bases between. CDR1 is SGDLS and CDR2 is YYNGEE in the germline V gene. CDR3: CASSEKLTGRRETQYF. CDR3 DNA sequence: TGTGCCAGCAGCGAAAAATTGACAGGGAGGAGAGAGACCCAGTACTTC.

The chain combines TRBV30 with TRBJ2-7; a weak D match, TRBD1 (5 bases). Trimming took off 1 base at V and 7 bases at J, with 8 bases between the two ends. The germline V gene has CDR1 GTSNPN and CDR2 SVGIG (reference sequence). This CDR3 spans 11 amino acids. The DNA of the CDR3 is TGTGCCTGGAGTGGGGGCGCGGAGCAGTACTTC. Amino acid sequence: CAWSGGAEQYF.

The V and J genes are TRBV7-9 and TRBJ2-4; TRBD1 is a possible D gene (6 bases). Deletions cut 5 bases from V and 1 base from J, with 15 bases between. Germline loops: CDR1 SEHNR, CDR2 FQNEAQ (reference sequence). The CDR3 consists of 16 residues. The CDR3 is CASSGPGHLAKNIQYF. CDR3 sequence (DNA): TGTGCCAGCAGCGGGCCGGGACACCTCGCCAAAAACATTCAGTACTTC.

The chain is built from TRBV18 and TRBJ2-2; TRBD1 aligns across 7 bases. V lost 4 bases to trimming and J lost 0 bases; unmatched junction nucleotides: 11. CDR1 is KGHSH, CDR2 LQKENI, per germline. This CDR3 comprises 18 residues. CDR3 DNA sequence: TGTGCCAGCTCACTCGCGCAGACAGGGTCGACGAACACCGGGGAGCTGTTTTTT. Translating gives CASSLAQTGSTNTGELFF. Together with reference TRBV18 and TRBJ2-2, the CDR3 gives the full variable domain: NAGVMQNPRHLVRRRGQEARLRCSPMKGHSHVYWYRQLPEEGLKFMVYLQKENIIDESGMPKERFSAEFPKEGPSILRIQQVVRGDSAAYFCASSLAQTGSTNTGELFFGEGSRLTVL.

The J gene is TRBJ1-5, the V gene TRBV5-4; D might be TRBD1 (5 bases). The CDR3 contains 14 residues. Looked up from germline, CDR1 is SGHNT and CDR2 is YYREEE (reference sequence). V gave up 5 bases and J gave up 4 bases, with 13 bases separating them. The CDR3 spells CASSAGGPNQPQHF. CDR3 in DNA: TGTGCCAGCAGTGCGGGGGGACCAAATCAGCCCCAGCATTTT.

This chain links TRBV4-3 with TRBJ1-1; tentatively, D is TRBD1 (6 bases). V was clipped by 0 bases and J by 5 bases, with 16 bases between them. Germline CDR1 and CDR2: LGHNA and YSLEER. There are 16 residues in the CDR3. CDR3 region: CASSQDAGGRRTEAFF. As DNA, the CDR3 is TGCGCCAGCAGCCAAGATGCGGGGGGCCGGAGGACTGAAGCTTTCTTT.

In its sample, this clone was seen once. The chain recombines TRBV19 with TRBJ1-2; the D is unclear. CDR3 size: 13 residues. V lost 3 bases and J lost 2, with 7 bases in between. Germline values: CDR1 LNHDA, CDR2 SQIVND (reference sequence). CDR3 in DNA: TGTGCCAGTAGTATGAGCGCAAACTATGGCTACACCTTC. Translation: CASSMSANYGYTF. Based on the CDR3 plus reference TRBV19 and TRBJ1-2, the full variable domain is DGGITQSPKYLFRKEGQNVTLSCEQNLNHDAMYWYRQDPGQGLRLIYYSQIVNDFQKGDIAEGYSVSREKKESFPLTVTSAQKNPTAFYLCASSMSANYGYTFGSGTRLTVV.

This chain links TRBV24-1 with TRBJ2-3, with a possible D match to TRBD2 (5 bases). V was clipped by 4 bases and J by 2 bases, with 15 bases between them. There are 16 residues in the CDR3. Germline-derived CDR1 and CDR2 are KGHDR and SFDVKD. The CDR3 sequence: CATSDPSSGSTDTQYF. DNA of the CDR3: TGTGCCACCAGTGACCCCAGCTCGGGGTCCACAGATACGCAGTATTTT.

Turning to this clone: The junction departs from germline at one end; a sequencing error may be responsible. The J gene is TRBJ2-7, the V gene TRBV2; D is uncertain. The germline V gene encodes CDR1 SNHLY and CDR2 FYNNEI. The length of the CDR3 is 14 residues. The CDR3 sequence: CASRGLRSSHEQYF. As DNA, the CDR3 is TGTGCCAGCAGGGGTCTTCGTAGCTCCCACGAGCAGTACTTC.

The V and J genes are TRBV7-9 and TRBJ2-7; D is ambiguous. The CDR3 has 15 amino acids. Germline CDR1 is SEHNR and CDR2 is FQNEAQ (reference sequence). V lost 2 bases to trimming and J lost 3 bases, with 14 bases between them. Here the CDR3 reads CASSLYAGNNYEQYF. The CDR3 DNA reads TGTGCCAGCAGCTTATATGCAGGAAATAACTACGAGCAGTACTTC.